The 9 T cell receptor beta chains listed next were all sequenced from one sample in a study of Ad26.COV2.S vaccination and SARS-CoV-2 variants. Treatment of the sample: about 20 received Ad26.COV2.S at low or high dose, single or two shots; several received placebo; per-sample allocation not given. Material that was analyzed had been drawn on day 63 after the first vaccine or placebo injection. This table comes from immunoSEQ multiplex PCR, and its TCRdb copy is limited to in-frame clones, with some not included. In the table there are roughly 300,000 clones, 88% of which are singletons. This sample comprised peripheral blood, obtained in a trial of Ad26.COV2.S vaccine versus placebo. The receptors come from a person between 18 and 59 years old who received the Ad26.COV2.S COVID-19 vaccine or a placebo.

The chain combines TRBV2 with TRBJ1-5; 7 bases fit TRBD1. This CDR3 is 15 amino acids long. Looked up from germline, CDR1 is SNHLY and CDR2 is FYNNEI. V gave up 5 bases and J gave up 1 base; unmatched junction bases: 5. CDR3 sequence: CASSQTGLSNQPQHF. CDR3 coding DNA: TGTGCCAGCAGTCAGACAGGGCTCAGCAATCAGCCCCAGCATTTT.

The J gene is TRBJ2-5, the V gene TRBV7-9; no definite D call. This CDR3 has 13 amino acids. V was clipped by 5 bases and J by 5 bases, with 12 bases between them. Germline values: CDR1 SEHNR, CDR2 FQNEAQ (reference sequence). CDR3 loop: CASSPNAGETQYF. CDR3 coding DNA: TGTGCCAGCAGCCCAAACGCTGGGGAGACCCAGTACTTC.

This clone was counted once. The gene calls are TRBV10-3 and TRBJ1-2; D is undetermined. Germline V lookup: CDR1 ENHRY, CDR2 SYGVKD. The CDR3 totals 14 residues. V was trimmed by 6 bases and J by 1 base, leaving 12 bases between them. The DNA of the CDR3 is TGTGCCATCAGGGAGGCTGGTTATAACTATGGCTACACCTTC. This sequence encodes CAIREAGYNYGYTF.

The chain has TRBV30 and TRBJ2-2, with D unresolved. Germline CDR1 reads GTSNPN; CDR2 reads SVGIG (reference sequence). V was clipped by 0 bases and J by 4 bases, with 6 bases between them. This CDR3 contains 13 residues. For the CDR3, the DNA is TGTGCCTGGAGTGTACAAATCACCGGGGAGCTGTTTTTT. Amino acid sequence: CAWSVQITGELFF.

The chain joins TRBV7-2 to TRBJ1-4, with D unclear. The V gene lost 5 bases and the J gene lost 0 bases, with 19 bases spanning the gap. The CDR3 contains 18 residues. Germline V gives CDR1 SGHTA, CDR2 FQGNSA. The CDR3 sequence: CASSPLAAGPTTNEKLFF. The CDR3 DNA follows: TGTGCCAGCAGCCCCCTCGCCGCAGGTCCCACAACTAATGAAAAACTGTTTTTT. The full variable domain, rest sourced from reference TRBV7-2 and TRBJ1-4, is GAGVSQSPSNKVTEKGKDVELRCDPISGHTALYWYRQSLGQGLEFLIYFQGNSAPDKSGLPSDRFSAERTGGSVSTLTIQRTQQEDSAVYLCASSPLAAGPTTNEKLFFGSGTQLSVL.

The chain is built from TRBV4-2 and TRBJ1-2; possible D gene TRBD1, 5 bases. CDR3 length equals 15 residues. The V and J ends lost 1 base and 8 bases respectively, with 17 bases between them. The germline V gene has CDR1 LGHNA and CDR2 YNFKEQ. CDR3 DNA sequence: TGTGCCAGCAGCCAAGGAGGGGCCTTAACGGGAGGCTACACCTTC. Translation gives CASSQGGALTGGYTF.

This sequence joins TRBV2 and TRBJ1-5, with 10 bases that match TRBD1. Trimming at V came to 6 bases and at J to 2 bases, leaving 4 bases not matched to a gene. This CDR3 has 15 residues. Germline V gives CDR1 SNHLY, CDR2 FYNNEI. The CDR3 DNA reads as TGTGCCAGCAGGGCCGGGACAGGGGGCAATCAGCCCCAGCATTTT. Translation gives CASRAGTGGNQPQHF.

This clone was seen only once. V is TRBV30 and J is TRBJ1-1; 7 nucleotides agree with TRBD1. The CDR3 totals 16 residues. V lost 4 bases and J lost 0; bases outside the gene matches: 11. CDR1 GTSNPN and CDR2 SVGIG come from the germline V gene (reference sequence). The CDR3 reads CAWISGGPLMNTEAFF. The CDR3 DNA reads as TGTGCCTGGATCTCAGGGGGTCCTTTAATGAACACTGAAGCTTTCTTT.

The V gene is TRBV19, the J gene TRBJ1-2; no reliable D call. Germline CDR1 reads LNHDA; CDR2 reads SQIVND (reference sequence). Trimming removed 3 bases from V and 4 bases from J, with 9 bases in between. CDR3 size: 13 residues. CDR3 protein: CASSIDSFYGYTF. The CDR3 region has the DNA TGTGCCAGTAGTATCGATTCGTTCTATGGCTACACCTTC.